This T cell receptor (beta chain) originates from a study of blood T cell repertoires in COVID-19. Study context: T cells, B-cell-depleted T cells, or PBMCs supplied cDNA or gDNA.

This CDR3 spans 13 amino acids. Germline V CDR1 and CDR2: MGHRA, YSYEKL. Trimming shortened V by 7 bases and J by 6 bases, and 12 bases separated the two germline ends. Sequencing was performed with immunoSEQ multiplex PCR; in TCRdb, only in-frame clones are kept and a portion is missing. The table includes more than 200,000 clones, around 83% detected once. The receptor comes from a man in his forties or fifties with active or convalescent COVID-19. Sample: peripheral blood. V usage is TRBV4-1 and J usage is TRBJ1-4; the D gene is possibly TRBD1 (6 bases). The CDR3 sequence: CASTYRADEKLFF. CDR3 nucleotide sequence: TGCGCCAGCACGTACAGGGCGGATGAAAAACTGTTTTTT.